The present TCR beta chain was sequenced within a study of read filtering for tumor transcriptome and immune sequencing. At the level of the study: Mean patient age was approximately 66 years, range roughly 45 to 80; approximately 18 male, 11 to 15 female. DNase treatment preceded whole-transcriptome library preparation.

This clonotype was recorded many times. The antigen is undetermined. The library was built from about 400 ng RNA with molecular barcoded adaptors for alpha/delta and beta/gamma chains. MiXCR was run by TCRdb on the reads, yielding one entry per CDR3 protein. The sample consists of 39,000 or so distinct CDR3 sequences, around 15% of them appearing once. Points from the study as a whole: Compared with RNA-seq, IR-seq gave much higher clonotype depth and reliability.

The CDR3 runs to 18 residues. V was trimmed by 1 base and J by 0 bases, leaving 18 bases between them. This sequence joins TRBV12-3 or TRBV12-4 and TRBJ1-2, with D perhaps matching TRBD1 (6 bases). This receptor was identified in a donor at least 40 years old with multiple myeloma. Sequenced sample: a population of CD138-negative cells sorted from bone marrow. The CDR3 is CASSLVGGGGAANYGYTF. The CDR3 coding sequence is TGTGCCAGCAGTTTAGTGGGAGGGGGGGGTGCCGCTAACTATGGCTACACCTTC.